This passage covers 2 T cell receptor beta chains from one sample sequenced in a study of cytomegalovirus exposure and HLA in healthy donors. The PCR was carried out with 60 Vbeta primers and 13 Jbeta primers. Only in-frame clones appear in the TCRdb table, and some are missing; sequencing was by immunoSEQ multiplex PCR. The repertoire has about 78,000 clones, more than 65% of them found once; the top ten carry 11%. The material sequenced was PBMCs. The source is a woman aged 40-49 years in good health and CMV-seropositive.

This clone was detected only a few times. This chain connects TRBV5-1 to TRBJ1-1, with a possible D match to TRBD1 (6 bases). Germline V gives CDR1 SGHRS, CDR2 YFSETQ. The CDR3 consists of 15 residues. The V end lost 2 bases, the J end lost 0 bases, and 11 bases lay between the germline ends. This CDR3 is CASSFVQGMNTEAFF. The CDR3 coding sequence is TGCGCCAGCAGCTTTGTACAGGGCATGAACACTGAAGCTTTCTTT.

CDR3: CASSTEIYEQYF. The CDR3 DNA is TGTGCCAGCAGCACCGAGATCTACGAGCAGTACTTC. The genes are TRBV7-9 and TRBJ2-7; D gene unclear. CDR1 and CDR2 from the germline V gene are SEHNR and FQNEAQ (reference sequence). V shed 5 bases and J shed 3 bases, with 8 bases lying between them. This CDR3 region has 12 residues.